Listed here are 31 T cell receptor beta chains from one sample, sequenced in a study of vaccination effects on CD4 cells after COVID-19. These receptors have no identified antigens. ViraFEST expansion of antigen-specific CD4+ T cells with viral peptide pools preceded sequencing. Investigators separated out CD4+ T cells once around 9 days of culture had passed. Vaccine administered to participants consisted of two doses of either BNT162b2 or mRNA-1273. Measured with immunoSEQ multiplex PCR; TCRdb has only the in-frame clones, and not every one. The sample lists more than 60,000 clones, around 74% seen once, with about 1.4% in the top ten. This specimen consisted of CD4+ T cells from PBMCs cultured with HCoV-229E spike peptides, obtained after COVID-19 vaccination. All receptors come from a human donor who received a COVID-19 vaccine.

This chain joins TRBV12-3 or TRBV12-4 and TRBJ1-5; D unclear. Trimming shortened V by 5 bases and J by 4 bases, and 9 bases separated the two germline ends. The CDR3 covers 13 residues. Here the CDR3 DNA reads TGTGCCAGCAGTAAGGTCAGGAATCAGCCCCAGCATTTT. This gives the protein CASSKVRNQPQHF.

This CDR3 reads CASSYVQGRSANEQFF. The CDR3 DNA sequence: TGTGCCAGCAGTTACGTACAGGGTCGGTCGGCCAATGAGCAGTTCTTC. This sequence joins TRBV6-5 and TRBJ2-1, with D maybe TRBD1 (6 bases). The CDR3 runs to 16 residues. Per germline, CDR1 MNHEY and CDR2 SVGAGI. Trimming pared 2 bases from V and 6 bases from J, leaving 17 bases between.

The chain links TRBV7-2 to TRBJ2-3, with 9 bases aligning to TRBD2. This CDR3 is 18 amino acids long. V dropped 4 bases and J dropped 2; count of bases not matched to a gene: 13. CDR1 is SGHTA and CDR2 is FQGNSA in the germline V gene. CDR3 in DNA: TGTGCCAGCAGCTCGCCCGTGAAGCGGGGGGTTAACACAGATACGCAGTATTTT. Its protein is CASSSPVKRGVNTDTQYF.

The V and J genes are TRBV5-1 and TRBJ2-3; a weak D match, TRBD1 (5 bases). V lost 0 bases and J lost 5, with 13 bases in between. The CDR3 has 15 residues. Per germline, CDR1 SGHRS and CDR2 YFSETQ. CDR3 sequence (DNA): TGCGCCAGCAGCTTGGGACCTACCCAGGGAGATACGCAGTATTTT. The encoded protein is CASSLGPTQGDTQYF.

This sequence joins TRBV7-3 and TRBJ1-1; 7 positions match TRBD1. Trimming removed 4 bases from V and 4 bases from J; junction bases left unmatched: 0. The CDR3 has 12 residues. CDR1 is SGHTA, CDR2 FQGTGA, per germline. CDR3 residues: CASSSGGTEAFF. In nucleotides, the CDR3 is TGTGCCAGCAGCTCAGGGGGCACTGAAGCTTTCTTT.

The V and J genes are TRBV6-4 and TRBJ2-7, with 7 bases aligning to TRBD2. This CDR3 region has 16 residues. Trimming took 0 bases from V and 4 from J; bases not matched to a gene: 9. Germline V CDR1 and CDR2: MRHNA, SNTAGT. The CDR3 here is CASSDSTQRDLYEQYV. The CDR3 coding sequence is TGTGCCAGCAGTGACTCGACGCAGCGGGACTTATACGAGCAGTACGTC.

This chain connects TRBV30 to TRBJ1-4, with unresolved D. CDR3 length equals 13 residues. Trimming stripped 1 base from V and 2 bases from J, with 5 bases between. CDR1 is GTSNPN and CDR2 is SVGIG in the germline V gene (reference sequence). The DNA of the CDR3 is TGTGCCTGGAGTGGCGGGACTAATGAAAAACTGTTTTTT. The encoded protein is CAWSGGTNEKLFF.

On this clone: The germline gene is not matched at one end of the junction; a read error may be the cause. The chain is built from TRBV28 and TRBJ1-2, with D hard to call. CDR1 MDHEN and CDR2 SYDVKM come from the germline V gene. The CDR3 covers 13 residues. The CDR3 nucleotides are TGTGCCAGCAGTTTAAAGGCGGCTAGGCGGATCAGATTC. Its translation: CASSLKAARRIRF.

This clone was seen only a few times. The V gene is TRBV27, the J gene TRBJ2-5; D tentatively reads TRBD1 or TRBD2 (6 bases each). V lost 5 bases and J lost 2, with 12 bases in between. The CDR3 runs to 14 residues. Germline V CDR1 and CDR2: MNHEY, SMNVEV (reference sequence). In nucleotides, the CDR3 is TGTGCCAGCAGTGACAGGACTATTCAAGAGACCCAGTACTTC. Translating it yields CASSDRTIQETQYF.

This chain connects TRBV7-6 to TRBJ1-2, with D possibly TRBD1 on 5 matching bases. CDR3 length: 15 residues. With 5 bases removed from V and 1 base from J, the gap between germline ends came to 14 bases. CDR1 and CDR2 from the germline V gene are SGHVS and FNYEAQ. Written as DNA, the CDR3 is TGTGCCAGCAGCAGGGGCCTAACTTTTAACTATGGCTACACCTTC. Its translation is CASSRGLTFNYGYTF.

The genes are TRBV5-1 and TRBJ1-3, with TRBD1 identical over 7 bases. The CDR3 is 14 residues long. Germline V gene data show CDR1 as SGHRS and CDR2 as YFSETQ. V lost 0 bases, J lost 3 bases, and 0 bases stayed unmatched. CDR3 sequence reads: CASSLGQGGNTIYF. In nucleotides, the CDR3 is TGCGCCAGCAGCTTGGGACAGGGTGGAAACACCATATATTTT.

The CDR3 spells CASSIWDIQYF. Here the CDR3 DNA reads TGTGCCAGTAGTATTTGGGACATTCAGTACTTC. The rearrangement uses TRBV19 and TRBJ2-4; D is ambiguous. V lost 3 bases and J lost 8, with 5 bases in between. Germline CDR1 and CDR2: LNHDA and SQIVND (reference sequence). The CDR3 contains 11 residues.

The rearrangement joins TRBV24-1 to TRBJ2-1; no firm D call. The CDR3 totals 16 residues. V lost 1 base and J lost 1, with 10 bases in between. The germline CDR1 and CDR2 sequences are KGHDR and SFDVKD. The CDR3 here is CATSDFQSRSYNEQFF. The CDR3 DNA is TGTGCCACCAGTGATTTCCAGAGTCGGTCCTACAATGAGCAGTTCTTC.

The rearrangement links TRBV3-1 (or the pseudogene TRBV3-2) to TRBJ2-1; the match to TRBD1 covers 9 bases. V was pared by 0 bases and J by 5 bases, with 8 bases of the junction left unmatched. From germline, CDR1 is LGHDT and CDR2 YNNKEL (reference sequence). The CDR3 sequence is 17 residues long. DNA of the CDR3: TGTGCCAGCAGCCAAGAGTCAAGACAGGGGGGGGACAATGAGCAGTTCTTC. Amino acids: CASSQESRQGGDNEQFF.

This clone was found once. V is TRBV24-1 and J is TRBJ1-2; 9 nucleotides line up with TRBD1. V gave up 3 bases and J gave up 6 bases; unmatched junction bases: 7. The CDR3 loop spans 15 amino acids. Germline assignment: CDR1 KGHDR and CDR2 SFDVKD. CDR3 residues: CATSDPGTGSHGYTF. The DNA for the CDR3 is TGTGCCACCAGTGATCCCGGGACAGGGTCCCATGGCTACACCTTC.

The genes are TRBV29-1 and TRBJ1-4; D not resolved. The CDR3 totals 14 residues. Deletions cut 4 bases from V and 5 bases from J, with 14 bases between. CDR1 and CDR2 from the germline V gene are SQVTM and ANQGSEA. The CDR3: CSVGSQTGNEKLFF. In DNA, the CDR3 is TGCAGCGTTGGGTCCCAGACGGGGAATGAAAAACTGTTTTTT.

Only a few counts were recorded for this clone. The chain combines TRBV18 with TRBJ1-5, with 9 bases that match TRBD1. Trimming at V came to 3 bases and at J to 5 bases, leaving 8 bases not matched to a gene. CDR1 is KGHSH and CDR2 is LQKENI in the germline V gene. The CDR3 has 16 amino acids. The chain's CDR3 is CASSPGRDREHQPQHF. The CDR3 coding sequence is TGTGCCAGCTCACCGGGCAGGGACAGGGAGCATCAGCCCCAGCATTTT.

This chain joins TRBV5-3 and TRBJ1-2; D is unresolved. TRBV5-3 is flagged as an ORF with uncertain function. The V end was cut by 2 bases, the J end by 8 bases, with 4 bases between. This CDR3 is 10 amino acids long. CDR3 sequence: CARSFEGYTF. The CDR3 nucleotides are TGTGCCAGAAGCTTCGAAGGCTACACCTTC.

This clone was detected only once. V is TRBV3-1 (or the pseudogene TRBV3-2) and J is TRBJ2-2, with no clear D. The CDR3 covers 16 residues. Trimming pared 0 bases from V and 0 bases from J, leaving 8 bases between. Germline-derived CDR1 and CDR2 are LGHDT and YNNKEL (reference sequence). The CDR3 coding sequence is TGTGCCAGCAGCCAAGAACGGAAGGCGAACACCGGGGAGCTGTTTTTT. The encoded protein is CASSQERKANTGELFF.

The chain links TRBV2 to TRBJ2-1; TRBD1 agrees at 10 bases. With V trimmed by 6 bases and J by 3 bases, 8 bases remained unmatched. This CDR3 contains 16 residues. Germline loops: CDR1 SNHLY, CDR2 FYNNEI. As DNA, the CDR3 is TGTGCCAGCAGCGTAGAGCGGACAGGGGGCTACAATGAGCAGTTCTTC. Translating gives CASSVERTGGYNEQFF.

The DNA for the CDR3 is TGTGCCTGGGTAGGGACAGGGGGTAACTATGGCTACACCTTC. Amino acid sequence: CAWVGTGGNYGYTF. V is TRBV30 and J is TRBJ1-2; 11 nucleotides agree with TRBD1. The trim removed 5 bases at V and 1 base at J, leaving 3 bases unmatched. The CDR3 is made up of 14 amino acids. Germline CDR1 reads GTSNPN; CDR2 reads SVGIG (reference sequence).

The chain combines TRBV5-1 with TRBJ1-1; D may be TRBD1 (5 bases). Germline V CDR1 and CDR2: SGHRS, YFSETQ. The CDR3 spans 14 residues. Trimming removed 1 base at V and 5 bases at J, with 12 bases between. In DNA form, the CDR3 reads TGCGCCAGCAGCTTGACTGGAGGGGTGACTGAAGCTTTCTTT. It translates to CASSLTGGVTEAFF.

This clone was seen a single time. V is TRBV5-1 and J is TRBJ2-5; the D is unclear. V lost 2 bases and J 4 bases, leaving 6 bases between the germline ends. The CDR3 length is 12 residues. Germline V gene data show CDR1 as SGHRS and CDR2 as YFSETQ. As DNA, the CDR3 is TGCGCCAGCAGCTTTCAAGGAGAGACCCAGTACTTC. It translates to CASSFQGETQYF.

This clone was seen once. This chain links TRBV7-8 with TRBJ2-7; 7 bases line up with TRBD2. Per germline, CDR1 SGHVS and CDR2 FQNEAQ. The CDR3 contains 15 residues. V was clipped by 3 bases and J by 4 bases; unmatched bases: 9. The CDR3 here is CASSFGGIGAYEQYV. Here the CDR3 DNA reads TGTGCCAGCAGCTTCGGGGGGATCGGGGCATACGAGCAGTACGTC.

The chain couples TRBV18 to TRBJ2-1, with D perhaps TRBD1 or TRBD2 (5 bases each). This CDR3 is 15 amino acids long. Germline V gives CDR1 KGHSH, CDR2 LQKENI. Trimming took 4 bases from V and 10 from J, leaving 20 bases between them. This CDR3 reads CASSLVEGSLEEQFF. CDR3 DNA: TGTGCCAGCTCACTCGTCGAGGGGTCTCTCGAGGAGCAGTTCTTC.

The V gene is TRBV6-1, the J gene TRBJ2-7, with no clear D. The CDR3 is 11 amino acids. Deletions cut 2 bases from V and 6 bases from J, with 5 bases between. Germline V gives CDR1 MNHNS, CDR2 SASEGT. The CDR3 loop reads CASSELGEQYV. The CDR3 DNA sequence: TGTGCCAGCAGTGAATTGGGCGAGCAGTACGTC.

The V and J genes are TRBV4-3 and TRBJ1-1, with D unclear. CDR1 and CDR2 from the germline V gene are LGHNA and YSLEER. This CDR3 comprises 17 residues. Deletions cut 0 bases from V and 0 bases from J, with 14 bases between. The CDR3 DNA reads as TGCGCCAGCAGCCAAGATATCGGTGCAGGAATGAACACTGAAGCTTTCTTT. This codes for CASSQDIGAGMNTEAFF.

The chain links TRBV14 to TRBJ1-2; weak D call: TRBD1 (5 bases). The V end lost 0 bases, the J end lost 0 bases, and 11 bases lay between the germline ends. This CDR3 region has 16 residues. CDR1 and CDR2 from the germline V gene are SGHDN and FVKESK. The DNA for the CDR3 is TGTGCCAGCAGCCAAGATCGCTCAGGGACTAACTATGGCTACACCTTC. Translated: CASSQDRSGTNYGYTF.

The J gene is TRBJ1-3, the V gene TRBV6-5; D is unresolved. Germline V gene sequence: CDR1 MNHEY, CDR2 SVGAGI. Trimming took off 2 bases at V and 0 bases at J, with 8 bases between the two ends. This CDR3 has 15 residues. The CDR3 sequence: CASSYEGSSGNTIYF. The CDR3 DNA sequence: TGTGCCAGCAGTTACGAGGGCTCCTCTGGAAACACCATATATTTT.

V gene TRBV9 combines with J gene TRBJ1-2; TRBD1 is a possible D gene (6 bases). Germline assignment: CDR1 SGDLS and CDR2 YYNGEE. Trimming shortened V by 3 bases and J by 5 bases, and 11 bases separated the two germline ends. This CDR3 region has 13 residues. Here the CDR3 reads CASSGTGFYGYTF. The CDR3 nucleotides are TGTGCCAGCAGCGGTACAGGGTTTTATGGCTACACCTTC.

The rearrangement links TRBV2 to TRBJ2-5, with TRBD2 matching 7 bases. This CDR3 comprises 13 residues. CDR1 is SNHLY, CDR2 FYNNEI, per germline. Trimming at V came to 6 bases and at J to 3 bases, leaving 4 bases not matched to a gene. CDR3 nucleotides: TGTGCCAGCAGAAGACTAGCTGAAGAGACCCAGTACTTC. This codes for CASRRLAEETQYF.